The 11 T cell receptor beta chains below all came from one sample that was sequenced in a study of beta chain features in type 1 diabetes. Regarding the study as a whole: People with Type 1 diabetes carried modestly yet significantly shorter TCRB CDR3s in all four CD4+ subsets.

The antigens for these receptors are not known. Since all of the isolated RNA was reverse transcribed, expressed TCRB transcripts were what got sequenced. Sequenced by immunoSEQ multiplex PCR; TCRdb stores in-frame clones only, minus some. The sample yields about 360,000 clones, roughly 13% seen once. Material for sequencing was naive CD4+ T cells from blood. Receptors were obtained from a woman between 18 and 29 years old with type 1 diabetes.

The chain employs TRBV7-2 and TRBJ2-3; 7 bases line up with TRBD1. The CDR3 length is 14 residues. CDR1 and CDR2 from the germline V gene are SGHTA and FQGNSA. J lost 2 bases, V lost 6 bases, and 5 bases had no gene match. For the CDR3, the DNA is TGTGCCAGCAGGAGGGACAGAGACACAGATACGCAGTATTTT. As protein: CASRRDRDTDTQYF.

The sample holds a few counts of this clone. The chain employs TRBV18 and TRBJ2-1, with 8 nucleotides matching TRBD1. Germline V gene data show CDR1 as KGHSH and CDR2 as LQKENI. The V gene end was trimmed by 9 bases and the J gene end by 2 bases; junction bases not matched to a gene: 18. The CDR3 contains 18 residues. CDR3 region: CASHVQAGGSNTYNEQFF. CDR3 DNA sequence: TGTGCCAGTCATGTGCAAGCAGGGGGCTCTAACACCTACAATGAGCAGTTCTTC.

The chain has TRBV2 and TRBJ1-5; D is perhaps TRBD1 (6 bases). With 6 bases removed from V and 6 bases from J, the gap between germline ends came to 12 bases. CDR3 length equals 13 residues. Looked up from germline, CDR1 is SNHLY and CDR2 is FYNNEI. In DNA form, the CDR3 reads TGTGCCAGCAGCCGGACAGTTACTCAGCCCCAGCATTTT. It codes for CASSRTVTQPQHF.

This clone has just a few counts. This chain connects TRBV7-2 to TRBJ2-1; 10 bases align to TRBD2. This CDR3 has 14 amino acids. Germline V gives CDR1 SGHTA, CDR2 FQGNSA. Trimming at V came to 5 bases and at J to 6 bases, leaving 4 bases not matched to a gene. CDR3 in amino acids: CASSTTSGTNEQFF. For the CDR3, the DNA is TGTGCCAGCAGCACCACTAGCGGGACCAATGAGCAGTTCTTC.

This clone has more than one count but fewer than ten. J is TRBJ1-2 and V is TRBV7-9, with TRBD1 as a possible D gene (5 bases). CDR1 SEHNR and CDR2 FQNEAQ come from the germline V gene (reference sequence). The CDR3 consists of 12 residues. With 5 bases removed from V and 7 bases from J, the gap between germline ends came to 11 bases. In nucleotides, the CDR3 is TGTGCCAGCAGCCCCACTCAGGGTGGCTACACCTTC. The encoded protein is CASSPTQGGYTF.

This clone was seen more than once but under ten times. V is TRBV5-1 and J is TRBJ2-5; D is ambiguous. CDR1 and CDR2 (germline): SGHRS, YFSETQ. Trimming took off 0 bases at V and 0 bases at J, with 9 bases between the two ends. The CDR3 totals 15 residues. The CDR3 nucleotides read TGCGCCAGCAGCTTGGCCTTAGCCAACCAAGAGACCCAGTACTTC. Its protein product is CASSLALANQETQYF.

This clone was seen a few times. The genes are TRBV15 and TRBJ2-7, with TRBD2 matching 10 bases. Germline V gives CDR1 LNHNV, CDR2 YYDKDF (reference sequence). The CDR3 is made up of 14 amino acids. After removal of 0 bases from V and 6 bases from J, the junction contained 2 bases not matched to a gene. CDR3: CATSRDVAGGEQYF. CDR3 coding DNA: TGTGCCACCAGCAGAGATGTAGCGGGAGGCGAGCAGTACTTC.

This clone came up a few times. This chain joins TRBV2 and TRBJ2-7; D is uncertain. With 8 bases removed from V and 1 base from J, the gap between germline ends came to 18 bases. CDR3 size: 15 residues. From germline, CDR1 is SNHLY and CDR2 FYNNEI. CDR3 DNA: TGTGCCAGCGGCGAGCGAGGAGCAACTTCCTACGAGCAGTACTTC. Its translation is CASGERGATSYEQYF.

The rearrangement joins TRBV10-3 to TRBJ2-1; the match to TRBD2 covers 12 bases. This CDR3 has 15 residues. From germline, CDR1 is ENHRY and CDR2 SYGVKD. V gave up 2 bases and J gave up 5 bases; unmatched junction bases: 1. CDR3 DNA: TGTGCCATCAGTGAGGCTAGCGGGGGGGACAATGAGCAGTTCTTC. Translation: CAISEASGGDNEQFF.

The sample holds a few counts of this clone. The chain recombines TRBV7-9 with TRBJ1-1; D is undetermined. With 3 bases removed from V and 5 bases from J, the gap between germline ends came to 13 bases. The CDR3 sequence is 14 residues long. Germline V CDR1 and CDR2: SEHNR, FQNEAQ (reference sequence). The CDR3 sequence is CASSFLLGRTEAFF. The CDR3 bases are TGTGCCAGCAGCTTTCTACTAGGGCGAACTGAAGCTTTCTTT.

The chain couples TRBV19 to TRBJ2-2; TRBD2 is a possible D gene (6 bases). Trimming left V 6 bases short and J 3 bases short, with 11 bases between. Looked up from germline, CDR1 is LNHDA and CDR2 is SQIVND (reference sequence). The CDR3 has 14 residues. The CDR3 region is CASSPGTHTGELFF. The CDR3 bases are TGTGCCAGTAGCCCCGGGACTCACACCGGGGAGCTGTTTTTT.